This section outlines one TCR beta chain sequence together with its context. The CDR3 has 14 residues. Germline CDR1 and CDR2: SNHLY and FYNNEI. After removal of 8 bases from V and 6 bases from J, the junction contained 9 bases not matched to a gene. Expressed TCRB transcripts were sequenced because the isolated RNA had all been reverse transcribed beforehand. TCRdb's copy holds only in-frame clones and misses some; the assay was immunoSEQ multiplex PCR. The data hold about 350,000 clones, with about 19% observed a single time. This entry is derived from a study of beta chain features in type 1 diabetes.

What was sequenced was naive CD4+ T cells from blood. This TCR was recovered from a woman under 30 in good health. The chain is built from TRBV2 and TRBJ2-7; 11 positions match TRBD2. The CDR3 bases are TGTGCCAGCCACCTCCCTAGCGGGAGGCCCGAGCAGTACTTC. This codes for CASHLPSGRPEQYF.